One and the same sample provided the 8 T cell receptor beta chains below, sequenced in a study of blood T cell repertoires in COVID-19. Repertoires were generated with immunoSEQ multiplex PCR, while TCRdb's copy carries only in-frame clones and drops some. The table shows about 160,000 clones, with approximately 80% occurring only once. The specimen sequenced was PBMCs or T cells enriched from blood (not recorded which). These TCRs come from a man in his forties who had recovered from COVID-19.

The chain employs TRBV9 and TRBJ1-5; TRBD1 is a possible D gene (6 bases). The V and J ends lost 4 bases and 7 bases respectively, with 12 bases between them. Germline CDR1 and CDR2: SGDLS and YYNGEE. The CDR3 consists of 13 residues. CDR3 bases: TGTGCCAGCAGCAAAAGGGGGGGCCAGCCCCAGCATTTT. It encodes CASSKRGGQPQHF.

The genes are TRBV20-1 and TRBJ2-7; D remains unclear. Germline V lookup: CDR1 DFQATT, CDR2 SNEGSKA (reference sequence). This CDR3 comprises 14 residues. V was cut by 3 bases and J by 2 bases, with 14 bases left in between. CDR3 region: CSASAVPTAYEQYF. CDR3 nucleotide sequence: TGCAGTGCTAGTGCGGTCCCGACTGCCTACGAGCAGTACTTC.

This clone appeared once. V gene TRBV29-1 combines with J gene TRBJ2-5; D is unclear. The CDR3 totals 13 residues. From germline, CDR1 is SQVTM and CDR2 ANQGSEA. Trimming removed 3 bases from V and 3 bases from J, with 11 bases in between. The CDR3 DNA sequence: TGCAGCGTTGATTATCTGGCAGAAGAGACCCAGTACTTC. Encoded protein: CSVDYLAEETQYF.

The V gene is TRBV15, the J gene TRBJ1-4; D gene uncertain. The CDR3 is made up of 13 amino acids. Trimming removed 0 bases at V and 5 bases at J, with 4 bases between. Per germline, CDR1 LNHNV and CDR2 YYDKDF (reference sequence). This CDR3 reads CATSRERNEKLFF. The CDR3 region has the DNA TGTGCCACCAGCAGAGAGAGAAATGAAAAACTGTTTTTT.

The V and J genes are TRBV7-3 and TRBJ2-3; TRBD2 is a possible D gene (5 bases). Germline V lookup: CDR1 SGHTA, CDR2 FQGTGA. Trimming took off 2 bases at V and 1 base at J, with 10 bases between the two ends. The CDR3 is 15 amino acids. The CDR3 coding sequence is TGTGCCAGCAGCTTAGAAGCGGTCGGCACAGATACGCAGTATTTT. Translated, it gives CASSLEAVGTDTQYF.

This clone was found a few times. V gene TRBV10-3 combines with J gene TRBJ1-2; TRBD1 is a possible D gene (6 bases). CDR3 length equals 18 residues. Germline V lookup: CDR1 ENHRY, CDR2 SYGVKD. V dropped 3 bases and J dropped 6 bases, with 26 bases sitting between them. CDR3 sequence: CAISDLFGTRSAADGYTF. The CDR3 nucleotides read TGTGCCATCAGTGATCTTTTTGGGACACGTTCGGCCGCGGATGGCTACACCTTC.

The chain links TRBV15 to TRBJ2-5; 9 nucleotides match TRBD2. The V and J ends lost 0 bases and 0 bases, in that order; junction bases with no gene match: 14. CDR3 length equals 20 residues. In germline, CDR1 is LNHNV, CDR2 YYDKDF (reference sequence). CDR3 amino acids: CATSRDPLVAGGPHQETQYF. The CDR3 nucleotides read TGTGCCACCAGCAGAGATCCCCTAGTTGCGGGGGGGCCTCACCAAGAGACCCAGTACTTC. The whole variable domain, remainder taken from reference TRBV15 and TRBJ2-5, is DAMVIQNPRYQVTQFGKPVTLSCSQTLNHNVMYWYQQKSSQAPKLLFHYYDKDFNNEADTPDNFQSRRPNTSFCFLDIRSPGLGDTAMYLCATSRDPLVAGGPHQETQYFGPGTRLLVL.

V and J are TRBV7-3 and TRBJ2-2, with 11 nucleotides matching TRBD1. This CDR3 region has 17 residues. The V gene end was trimmed by 2 bases and the J gene end by 3 bases; junction bases not matched to a gene: 5. Germline CDR1 and CDR2: SGHTA and FQGTGA. CDR3 loop: CASSLLPGQGDTGELFF. For the CDR3, the DNA is TGTGCCAGCAGCTTATTGCCGGGACAGGGGGACACCGGGGAGCTGTTTTTT.